Listed here are 28 T cell receptor beta chains from one sample, sequenced in a study of T cell changes during pregnancy in multiple sclerosis. The data were produced by immunoSEQ multiplex PCR, yet TCRdb's version contains in-frame clones alone and is incomplete. The profile shows fewer than 65,000 clones, roughly 91% of them singletons. The sequences come from peripheral blood, collected before pregnancy. These TCRs come from a female donor with multiple sclerosis, enrolled in a pregnancy study.

The chain employs TRBV12-5 and TRBJ2-7, with 11 bases aligning to TRBD2. CDR3 size: 16 residues. The germline V gene has CDR1 LGHNT and CDR2 FRNRAP. The trim removed 5 bases at V and 4 bases at J, leaving 10 bases unmatched. The CDR3 nucleotides read TGTGCTAGTGGTGATAGTCCCGGGACTAGCGGTTACGAGCAGTACTTC. This encodes CASGDSPGTSGYEQYF.

The chain joins TRBV20-1 to TRBJ1-4, with D perhaps matching TRBD1 (6 bases). Trimming pared 7 bases from V and 5 bases from J, leaving 8 bases between. The germline V gene has CDR1 DFQATT and CDR2 SNEGSKA (reference sequence). The CDR3 totals 11 residues. Written as DNA, the CDR3 is TGCAGTGGACAGGCCAATGAAAAACTGTTTTTT. This translates into CSGQANEKLFF.

The CDR3 bases are TGTGCCAGCAGCGTAGGGGGGACTACCAACAATGAGCAGTTCTTC. Amino acids: CASSVGGTTNNEQFF. The V call is TRBV9, the J call TRBJ2-1, with TRBD2 matching 7 bases. V lost 0 bases to trimming and J lost 5 bases; unmatched junction nucleotides: 5. The CDR3 has 15 residues. CDR1 is SGDLS and CDR2 is YYNGEE in the germline V gene.

The chain combines TRBV5-6 with TRBJ2-1; 7 bases align to TRBD2. Germline CDR1 and CDR2: SGHDT and YYEEEE. J lost 5 bases, V lost 10 bases, and 9 bases had no gene match. This CDR3 is 13 amino acids long. The CDR3, as DNA: TGTGCCGCCTATAATAGCGGGCACAATGAGCAGTTCTTC. Translation gives CAAYNSGHNEQFF. The complete variable domain, with remaining parts taken from reference TRBV5-6 and TRBJ2-1, reads DAGVTQSPTHLIKTRGQQVTLRCSPKSGHDTVSWYQQALGQGPQFIFQYYEEEERQRGNFPDRFSGHQFPNYSSELNVNALLLGDSALYLCAAYNSGHNEQFFGPGTRLTVL.

The chain employs TRBV5-6 and TRBJ2-7, with TRBD2 identical over 8 bases. The CDR3 runs 15 residues. Germline V gives CDR1 SGHDT, CDR2 YYEEEE. With 3 bases clipped from V and 0 bases from J, the junction kept 5 bases outside the gene matches. The CDR3 DNA sequence: TGTGCCAGCAGCTGGCGGGGGGCCGTCTCCTACGAGCAGTACTTC. This sequence encodes CASSWRGAVSYEQYF.

This clone has only a few counts. The chain joins TRBV19 to TRBJ2-2, with D maybe TRBD1 (5 bases). Trimming left V 7 bases short and J 6 bases short, with 6 bases between. Germline loops: CDR1 LNHDA, CDR2 SQIVND (reference sequence). This CDR3 contains 11 residues. The CDR3 DNA is TGTGCCAGTACCAGGGCCGGGGAGCTGTTTTTT. Encoded protein: CASTRAGELFF.

The rearrangement joins TRBV27 to TRBJ1-6; 8 positions match TRBD1. The CDR3 is 14 amino acids. Germline V lookup: CDR1 MNHEY, CDR2 SMNVEV (reference sequence). V dropped 4 bases and J dropped 5; count of bases not matched to a gene: 1. CDR3 coding DNA: TGTGCCAGCAGTTGGGACAGGAATAATTCACCCCTCCACTTT. Amino acids: CASSWDRNNSPLHF.

V gene TRBV4-3 combines with J gene TRBJ1-4; D not resolved. V was pared by 1 base and J by 4 bases, with 16 bases between. CDR3 length: 17 residues. The germline gives CDR1 LGHNA, CDR2 YSLEER. CDR3 protein: CASSQGGPRGVNEKLFF. CDR3 nucleotide sequence: TGCGCCAGCAGCCAAGGAGGACCACGCGGGGTTAATGAAAAACTGTTTTTT.

V gene TRBV6-1 combines with J gene TRBJ1-6, with no clear D. This CDR3 comprises 14 residues. Trimming stripped 5 bases from V and 8 bases from J, with 13 bases between. Per the germline V gene, CDR1 is MNHNS and CDR2 is SASEGT. The CDR3 DNA follows: TGTGCCAGCAGTCACCGGGAGGGCGATTCACCCCTCCACTTT. Encoded protein: CASSHREGDSPLHF.

This clone was seen a few times. The chain links TRBV10-3 to TRBJ1-6; unclear D gene. The germline V and J ends were trimmed by 2 bases and 7 bases, with 12 bases remaining between them. The CDR3 sequence is 15 residues long. CDR1 ENHRY and CDR2 SYGVKD come from the germline V gene. The CDR3 region is CAISEQAARNSPLHF. The CDR3 nucleotides read TGTGCCATCAGTGAGCAGGCAGCCCGAAATTCACCCCTCCACTTT.

The gene calls are TRBV11-3 and TRBJ2-7; 9 bases fit TRBD1. Germline lookup yields CDR1 SGHNT and CDR2 YENEEA. The V and J ends lost 5 bases and 6 bases, in that order; junction bases with no gene match: 11. CDR3 length: 15 amino acids. In DNA, the CDR3 is TGTGCCAGCAGCGAAGCCGGGACAGGGTCTCCCGAGCAGTACTTC. Translated: CASSEAGTGSPEQYF.

The DNA for the CDR3 is TGTGCCAGCAGCCCACGGGGGGTGGGTGACACTGAAGCTTTCTTT. Residues: CASSPRGVGDTEAFF. The chain recombines TRBV9 with TRBJ1-1; D may be TRBD1 (5 bases). The CDR3 runs 15 residues. V lost 4 bases and J lost 3, with 16 bases in between. Germline V gene sequence: CDR1 SGDLS, CDR2 YYNGEE. Combining the CDR3 with reference TRBV9 and TRBJ1-1 gives the whole variable domain DSGVTQTPKHLITATGQRVTLRCSPRSGDLSVYWYQQSLDQGLQFLIQYYNGEERAKGNILERFSAQQFPDLHSELNLSSLELGDSALYFCASSPRGVGDTEAFFGQGTRLTVV.

This clone was recorded only once. One junction end disagrees with the germline gene, perhaps due to a read error. The rearrangement links TRBV7-7 to TRBJ2-3; D is unclear. This CDR3 comprises 13 residues. Germline assignment: CDR1 SSHAT and CDR2 FNYEAQ (reference sequence). The CDR3: CASSLRELDTQYF. DNA of the CDR3: TGTGCTAGCAGCCTCCGAGAGTTGGATACGCAGTATTTT.

The CDR3 is CASSLYRTASLTEAFF. The CDR3 region has the DNA TGTGCCAGCAGCCTATATAGGACAGCTTCTCTCACTGAAGCTTTCTTT. The J gene is TRBJ1-1, the V gene TRBV13; a possible D gene is TRBD1 (6 bases). V dropped 5 bases and J dropped 4 bases, with 20 bases sitting between them. CDR3 length: 16 residues. In germline, CDR1 is PRHDT, CDR2 FYEKMQ (reference sequence). The complete variable domain, with remaining parts taken from reference TRBV13 and TRBJ1-1, reads AAGVIQSPRHLIKEKRETATLKCYPIPRHDTVYWYQQGPGQDPQFLISFYEKMQSDKGSIPDRFSAQQFSDYHSELNMSSLELGDSALYFCASSLYRTASLTEAFFGQGTRLTVV.

This clone was seen only once. The chain employs TRBV19 and TRBJ2-5; TRBD2 matches 10 bases. The germline V gene encodes CDR1 LNHDA and CDR2 SQIVND (reference sequence). V dropped 0 bases and J dropped 0; count of bases not matched to a gene: 7. CDR3 length: 18 residues. CDR3 sequence reads: CASSIDLALAGYQETQYF. CDR3 DNA sequence: TGTGCCAGTAGTATAGATCTTGCACTAGCGGGGTACCAAGAGACCCAGTACTTC.

The gene calls are TRBV6-1 and TRBJ1-2; D is uncertain. The CDR3 is 10 amino acids. V was pared by 6 bases and J by 8 bases, with 7 bases between. CDR1 is MNHNS, CDR2 SASEGT, per germline. CDR3 in amino acids: CASSRGGYTF. The CDR3 nucleotides read TGTGCCAGCAGCCGGGGAGGCTACACCTTC.

The genes are TRBV5-4 and TRBJ1-2; D is uncertain. V was trimmed by 0 bases and J by 0 bases, leaving 9 bases between them. The CDR3 consists of 15 residues. The germline CDR1 and CDR2 sequences are SGHNT and YYREEE (reference sequence). The CDR3 region has the DNA TGTGCCAGCAGCTTGGCTCGGGGAGCTAACTATGGCTACACCTTC. Its translation: CASSLARGANYGYTF. Combining the CDR3 with reference TRBV5-4 and TRBJ1-2 gives the whole variable domain ETGVTQSPTHLIKTRGQQVTLRCSSQSGHNTVSWYQQALGQGPQFIFQYYREEENGRGNFPPRFSGLQFPNYSSELNVNALELDDSALYLCASSLARGANYGYTFGSGTRLTVV.

This clone appeared once. The chain employs TRBV6-1 and TRBJ1-3; unclear D gene. Germline V CDR1 and CDR2: MNHNS, SASEGT. V shed 2 bases and J shed 11 bases, with 19 bases lying between them. CDR3 size: 15 residues. The CDR3 bases are TGTGCCAGCAGTGAAAGCGGGTTCGTGGGGTCGGCCATATATTTT. Translation: CASSESGFVGSAIYF.

The rearrangement links TRBV27 to TRBJ2-1, with D unresolved. The CDR3 is made up of 13 amino acids. In germline, CDR1 is MNHEY, CDR2 SMNVEV (reference sequence). Trimming stripped 0 bases from V and 7 bases from J, with 7 bases between. The CDR3 loop reads CASSLSGRNEQFF. The CDR3 DNA sequence: TGTGCCAGCAGTTTATCGGGCCGGAATGAGCAGTTCTTC.

V usage is TRBV5-1 and J usage is TRBJ2-1, with 15 bases aligning to TRBD2. V lost 4 bases and J lost 0; bases outside the gene matches: 8. CDR3 length: 19 amino acids. Germline loops: CDR1 SGHRS, CDR2 YFSETQ. The CDR3 nucleotides read TGCGCCAGCAGCCCGTGGACTAGCGGGGGGGCCAGCTCCTACAATGAGCAGTTCTTC. Its translation is CASSPWTSGGASSYNEQFF. The whole variable domain, filled in from reference TRBV5-1 and TRBJ2-1, reads KAGVTQTPRYLIKTRGQQVTLSCSPISGHRSVSWYQQTPGQGLQFLFEYFSETQRNKGNFPGRFSGRQFSNSRSEMNVSTLELGDSALYLCASSPWTSGGASSYNEQFFGPGTRLTVL.

The gene calls are TRBV5-1 and TRBJ1-3; 8 bases align to TRBD1. In germline, CDR1 is SGHRS, CDR2 YFSETQ. The CDR3 covers 17 residues. V shed 4 bases, J shed 0 bases, and the junction held 9 bases outside the gene matches. The CDR3 loop is CASSPRTGILSGNTIYF. The CDR3 region has the DNA TGCGCCAGCAGCCCTCGGACAGGGATACTCTCTGGAAACACCATATATTTT.

The chain has TRBV28 and TRBJ2-2; D uncertain. Germline V gene data show CDR1 as MDHEN and CDR2 as SYDVKM. The V end was cut by 2 bases, the J end by 5 bases, with 3 bases between. The CDR3 totals 12 residues. The CDR3 region is CASSLRTGELFF. The CDR3 region has the DNA TGTGCCAGCAGTTTACGTACCGGGGAGCTGTTTTTT.

The chain employs TRBV6-6 and TRBJ2-7, with 7 bases that match TRBD2. CDR1 MNHNY and CDR2 SVGAGI come from the germline V gene (reference sequence). The CDR3 length is 14 residues. The V segment lost 6 bases and the J segment 1 base; nucleotides outside the gene matches: 6. The CDR3 is CASRPSGDSYEQYF. The CDR3 region has the DNA TGTGCCAGCAGACCGAGCGGGGATTCCTACGAGCAGTACTTC.

This clone was seen a single time. This chain uses TRBV9 with TRBJ1-5; D is undetermined. Between the trimmed V and J ends, which lost 3 bases and 0 bases, there was a span of 4 bases. Germline CDR1 and CDR2: SGDLS and YYNGEE. CDR3 length: 13 amino acids. Here the CDR3 DNA reads TGTGCCAGCAGCGCTAATAGCAATCAGCCCCAGCATTTT. Translation gives CASSANSNQPQHF.

V is TRBV29-1 and J is TRBJ2-1; 8 bases agree with TRBD1. The junction had 17 bases not matched to a gene; V was cut back by 4 bases and J by 12 bases. CDR1 and CDR2 (germline): SQVTM, ANQGSEA. This CDR3 has 15 residues. The CDR3 region is CSVVPRGLTGGGQFF. CDR3 sequence (DNA): TGCAGCGTTGTACCCAGGGGACTTACAGGGGGTGGGCAGTTCTTC.

The chain has TRBV23-1 and TRBJ1-2; D remains ambiguous. TRBV23-1 is assigned to the ORF class and has an uncertain function. The V end was cut by 4 bases, the J end by 2 bases, with 5 bases between. This CDR3 is 12 amino acids long. The CDR3 loop is CASSPGNYGYTF. For the CDR3, the DNA is TGCGCCAGCAGTCCGGGGAACTATGGCTACACCTTC.

The chain has TRBV2 and TRBJ2-5, with TRBD1 identical over 12 bases. The germline V gene has CDR1 SNHLY and CDR2 FYNNEI. CDR3 length: 15 residues. The V segment lost 10 bases and the J segment 5 bases; nucleotides outside the gene matches: 11. CDR3 sequence (DNA): TGTGCCACCTCTGCCCGGGACAGGGGGCAGGAGACCCAGTACTTC. Amino acids: CATSARDRGQETQYF.

This chain uses TRBV18 with TRBJ1-2; 8 bases agree with TRBD1. The germline CDR1 and CDR2 sequences are KGHSH and LQKENI. The V gene end was trimmed by 8 bases and the J gene end by 8 bases; junction bases not matched to a gene: 10. This CDR3 is built from 13 residues. The CDR3 spells CASPRDRTDGYTF. CDR3 nucleotides: TGTGCCAGCCCCCGGGACAGGACTGACGGCTACACCTTC.